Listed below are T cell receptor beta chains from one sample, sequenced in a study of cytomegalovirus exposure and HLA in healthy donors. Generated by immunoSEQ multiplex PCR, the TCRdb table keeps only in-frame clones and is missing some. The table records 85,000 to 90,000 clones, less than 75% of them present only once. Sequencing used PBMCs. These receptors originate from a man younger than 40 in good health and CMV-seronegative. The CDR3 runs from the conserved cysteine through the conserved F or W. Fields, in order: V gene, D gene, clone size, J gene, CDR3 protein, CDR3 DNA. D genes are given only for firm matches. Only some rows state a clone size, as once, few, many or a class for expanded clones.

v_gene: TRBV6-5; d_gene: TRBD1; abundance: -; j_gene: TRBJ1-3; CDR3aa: CASSRTGYGNTIYF; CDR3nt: TGTGCCAGCAGCCGGACAGGTTATGGAAACACCATATATTTT
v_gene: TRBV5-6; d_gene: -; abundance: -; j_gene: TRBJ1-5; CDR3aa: CASSFRGNQPQHF; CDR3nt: TGTGCCAGCAGCTTTCGGGGCAATCAGCCCCAGCATTTT
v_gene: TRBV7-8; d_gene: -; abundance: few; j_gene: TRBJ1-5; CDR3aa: CASSLVGSINQPQHF; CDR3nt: TGTGCCAGCAGCTTAGTTGGCAGTATCAATCAGCCCCAGCATTTT
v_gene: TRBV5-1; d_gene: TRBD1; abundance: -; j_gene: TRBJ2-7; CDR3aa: CASSLKRDRGVSYEQYF; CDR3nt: TGCGCCAGCAGCTTAAAACGGGACAGGGGGGTCTCCTACGAGCAGTACTTC
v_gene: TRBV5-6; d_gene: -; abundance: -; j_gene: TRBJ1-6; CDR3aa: CASSLGYGGRLHF; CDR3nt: TGTGCCAGCAGCTTGGGATATGGCGGTCGACTCCACTTT
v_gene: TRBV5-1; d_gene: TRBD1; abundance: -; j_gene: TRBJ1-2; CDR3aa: CASTTGSYGYTF; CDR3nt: TGCGCCAGCACGACAGGGTCCTATGGCTACACCTTC
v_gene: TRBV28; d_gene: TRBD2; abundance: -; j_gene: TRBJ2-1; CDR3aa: CASSDSGMLSNEQFF; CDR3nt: TGTGCCAGCAGTGATAGCGGGATGCTTTCGAATGAGCAGTTCTTC
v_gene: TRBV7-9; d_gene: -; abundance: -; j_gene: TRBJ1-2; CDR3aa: CASSLGSHDGGYTF; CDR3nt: TGTGCCAGCAGCTTGGGCAGCCATGATGGGGGCTACACCTTC
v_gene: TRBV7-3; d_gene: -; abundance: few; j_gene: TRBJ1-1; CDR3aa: CASSSSGDTEAFF; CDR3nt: TGTGCCAGCAGCTCCTCAGGGGACACTGAAGCTTTCTTT
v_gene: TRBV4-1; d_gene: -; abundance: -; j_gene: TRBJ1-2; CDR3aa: CASSQEPETGYGYTF; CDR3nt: TGCGCCAGCAGCCAAGAACCAGAGACTGGTTATGGCTACACCTTC
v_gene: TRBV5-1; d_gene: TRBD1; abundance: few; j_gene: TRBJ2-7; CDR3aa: CASSPRGPPYEQYF; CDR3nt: TGCGCCAGCAGCCCCAGGGGGCCCCCCTACGAGCAGTACTTC
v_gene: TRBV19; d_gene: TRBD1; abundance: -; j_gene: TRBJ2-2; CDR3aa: CASRQQGRVGGELFF; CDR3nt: TGTGCCAGTAGGCAACAGGGGCGGGTGGGCGGGGAGCTGTTTTTT
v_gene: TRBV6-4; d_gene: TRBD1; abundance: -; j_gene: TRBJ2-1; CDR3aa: CASSVTRDRGYNEQFF; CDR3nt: TGTGCCAGCAGTGTAACCCGGGACAGGGGGTACAATGAGCAGTTCTTC
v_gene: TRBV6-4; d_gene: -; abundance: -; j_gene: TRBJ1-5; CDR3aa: CASSVSSRGNQPQHF; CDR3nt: TGTGCCAGCAGTGTGTCTAGCAGGGGAAATCAGCCCCAGCATTTT
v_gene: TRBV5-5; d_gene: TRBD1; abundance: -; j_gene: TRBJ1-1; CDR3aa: CASTAPGTGAATEAFF; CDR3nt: TGTGCCAGCACCGCCCCCGGGACAGGGGCGGCCACTGAAGCTTTCTTT
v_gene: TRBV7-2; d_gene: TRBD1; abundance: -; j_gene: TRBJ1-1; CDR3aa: CASSWDRNTEAFF; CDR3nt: TGTGCCAGCAGCTGGGACAGGAACACTGAAGCTTTCTTT
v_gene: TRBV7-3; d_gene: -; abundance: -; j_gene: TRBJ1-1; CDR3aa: CASSLGGEGAEAFF; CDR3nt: TGTGCCAGCAGCTTAGGAGGGGAGGGGGCTGAAGCTTTCTTT
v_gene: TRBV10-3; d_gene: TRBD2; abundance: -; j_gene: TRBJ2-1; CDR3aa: CAISEGTSNEQFF; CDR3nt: TGTGCCATCAGTGAGGGGACTAGCAATGAGCAGTTCTTC
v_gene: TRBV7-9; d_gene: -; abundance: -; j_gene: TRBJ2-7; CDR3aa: CASSLILEEQYF; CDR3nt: TGTGCCAGCAGCTTAATTTTGGAGGAGCAGTACTTC
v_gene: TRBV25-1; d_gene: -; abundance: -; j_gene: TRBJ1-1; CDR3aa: CASSGAPNTEAFF; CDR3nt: TGTGCCAGCAGTGGCGCGCCGAACACTGAAGCTTTCTTT
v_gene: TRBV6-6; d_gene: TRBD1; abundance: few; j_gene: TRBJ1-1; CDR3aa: CASSFKTGSTEAFF; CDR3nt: TGTGCCAGCAGTTTTAAGACAGGGTCCACTGAAGCTTTCTTT
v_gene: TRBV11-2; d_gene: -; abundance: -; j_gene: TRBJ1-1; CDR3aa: CASSLEGGSYTEAFF; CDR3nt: TGTGCCAGCAGCTTAGAGGGGGGATCGTACACTGAAGCTTTCTTT